This T cell receptor (beta chain) appears in the sequencing data of a study of T cell repertoires in cytomegalovirus infection. Study-level information: Indications of both CMV infection and matching HLA type were provided by public TCR beta signatures.

TCRdb re-derived calls from the reads in MiXCR, one entry per CDR3 protein. The data contain approximately 250,000 distinct CDR3 sequences, roughly 9% of them singletons. The CDR3 length is 18 residues. V lost 5 bases, J lost 1 base, and 23 bases lay in between. Per germline, CDR1 SGHVS and CDR2 FQNEAQ. Concerning this clonotype itself: The target antigen is unknown.

General study points: Accumulated public TCR beta family frequency recognized individuals carrying CMV together with the relevant HLA.

Sequencing was done on a sample of PBMCs. V usage is TRBV7-8 and J usage is TRBJ1-1; weak D call: TRBD1 (6 bases). This TCR was sampled from a human donor in good health (CMV status not recorded). Some clones in this sample may be carry-over from other donors' samples. As DNA, the CDR3 is TGTGCCAGCAGCCCCAGACGCGCAGGGGTCGAGAAGAACACTGAAGCTTTCTTT. It translates to CASSPRRAGVEKNTEAFF.